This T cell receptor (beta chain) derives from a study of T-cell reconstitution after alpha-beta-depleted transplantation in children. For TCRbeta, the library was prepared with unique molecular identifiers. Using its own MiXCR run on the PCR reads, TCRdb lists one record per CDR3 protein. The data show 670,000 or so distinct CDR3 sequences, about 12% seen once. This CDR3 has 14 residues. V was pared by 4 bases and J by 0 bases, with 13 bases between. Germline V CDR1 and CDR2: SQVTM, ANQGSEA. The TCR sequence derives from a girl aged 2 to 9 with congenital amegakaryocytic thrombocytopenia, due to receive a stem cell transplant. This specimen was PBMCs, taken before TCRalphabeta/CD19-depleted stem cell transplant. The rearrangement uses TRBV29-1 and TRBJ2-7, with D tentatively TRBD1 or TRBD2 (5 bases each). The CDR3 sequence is CSVVGTPSSYEQYF. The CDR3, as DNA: TGCAGCGTTGTCGGGACCCCAAGCTCCTACGAGCAGTACTTC.